One and the same sample provided the 16 T cell receptor beta chains below, sequenced in a study of control samples from healthy donors and cancer patients. The method was immunoSEQ multiplex PCR; TCRdb's version includes in-frame clones alone and lacks a portion of them. The table has 70,000 or so clones, 84% seen once; the top ten hold 25% to 35%. Specimen: blood. Source of these receptors: a man aged 45-65 years in good health.

V usage is TRBV20-1 and J usage is TRBJ1-1; possibly TRBD1 for D (5 bases). This CDR3 is 11 amino acids long. V shed 6 bases and J shed 8 bases, with 13 bases lying between them. CDR1 DFQATT and CDR2 SNEGSKA come from the germline V gene (reference sequence). CDR3 region: CSAHGGGEAFF. CDR3 nucleotide sequence: TGCAGTGCCCACGGGGGGGGAGAAGCTTTCTTT.

V is TRBV24-1 and J is TRBJ2-7; D not resolved. Germline V lookup: CDR1 KGHDR, CDR2 SFDVKD. The CDR3 covers 14 residues. V lost 4 bases, J lost 9 bases, and 18 bases lay in between. Here the CDR3 reads CATSDSRLPTRQYF. CDR3 bases: TGTGCCACCAGTGACAGTCGTCTCCCTACGCGGCAGTACTTC.

V gene TRBV10-2 combines with J gene TRBJ2-1; D tentatively fits TRBD1 or TRBD2 (5 bases each). The V end was cut by 10 bases, the J end by 0 bases, with 16 bases between. This CDR3 region has 15 residues. CDR1 is WSHSY and CDR2 is SAAADI in the germline V gene. CDR3 protein: CATFWGKSSYNEQFF. The CDR3 DNA sequence: TGCGCCACCTTCTGGGGGAAGAGCTCCTACAATGAGCAGTTCTTC.

This clone was recorded once. The chain combines TRBV5-1 with TRBJ1-2; D gene uncertain. CDR1 is SGHRS, CDR2 YFSETQ, per germline. Trimming removed 4 bases from V and 6 bases from J, with 13 bases in between. The CDR3 extends over 13 amino acids. In DNA, the CDR3 is TGCGCCAGCAGCGCCAATGTAGGTGATGGCTACACCTTC. This codes for CASSANVGDGYTF.

Here the CDR3 reads CASSIEIITGGYTF. The CDR3 DNA sequence: TGTGCCAGTAGTATAGAGATAATTACAGGTGGCTACACCTTC. The gene calls are TRBV19 and TRBJ1-2; TRBD1 might be the D (5 bases). Trimming shortened V by 0 bases and J by 7 bases, and 12 bases separated the two germline ends. CDR1 and CDR2 from the germline V gene are LNHDA and SQIVND (reference sequence). The CDR3 is 14 amino acids.

The gene calls are TRBV4-1 and TRBJ2-3; no definite D call. The CDR3 runs 17 residues. The germline V and J ends were trimmed by 0 bases and 4 bases, with 17 bases remaining between them. Germline assignment: CDR1 MGHRA and CDR2 YSYEKL. The CDR3 sequence: CASSQDPPAGRADTQYF. The CDR3 DNA reads TGCGCCAGCAGCCAAGATCCCCCAGCAGGACGGGCAGATACGCAGTATTTT.

The genes are TRBV7-8 and TRBJ2-3, with 10 bases lining up with TRBD1. There are 15 residues in the CDR3. Germline loops: CDR1 SGHVS, CDR2 FQNEAQ. V trimming: 7 bases; J trimming: 1 base; junction bases outside the gene matches: 5. CDR3 nucleotides: TGTGCCAGCACCGACGGGACAGGGGGCACAGATACGCAGTATTTT. Translating gives CASTDGTGGTDTQYF.

The rearrangement links TRBV9 to TRBJ1-1, with D maybe TRBD1 (5 bases). V dropped 6 bases and J dropped 0 bases, with 15 bases sitting between them. From germline, CDR1 is SGDLS and CDR2 YYNGEE. The CDR3 runs to 15 residues. CDR3 bases: TGTGCCAGCACTGGGGCAGGATTCATGAACACTGAAGCTTTCTTT. Protein product: CASTGAGFMNTEAFF.

The chain combines TRBV7-3 with TRBJ2-7; D is possibly TRBD1 or TRBD2 (6 bases each). The CDR3 contains 17 residues. Trimming took 3 bases from V and 0 from J, leaving 18 bases between them. Germline V gives CDR1 SGHTA, CDR2 FQGTGA. CDR3 in amino acids: CASSFEGGGPSSYEQYF. The CDR3 DNA sequence: TGTGCCAGCAGCTTTGAAGGGGGAGGTCCGAGCTCCTACGAGCAGTACTTC. Looking up the rest from reference TRBV7-3 and TRBJ2-7 gives the full variable domain: GAGVSQTPSNKVTEKGKYVELRCDPISGHTALYWYRQSLGQGPEFLIYFQGTGAADDSGLPNDRFFAVRPEGSVSTLKIQRTERGDSAVYLCASSFEGGGPSSYEQYFGPGTRLTVT.

V is TRBV7-8 and J is TRBJ2-1; D is unresolved. The CDR3 is made up of 16 amino acids. V was trimmed by 7 bases and J by 1 base, leaving 17 bases between them. Germline V gives CDR1 SGHVS, CDR2 FQNEAQ. CDR3 DNA: TGTGCCAGCACCCCATTGGCGTCAGTATCCTACAATGAGCAGTTCTTC. Translating it yields CASTPLASVSYNEQFF.

Only a few counts were recorded for this clone. V usage is TRBV5-1 and J usage is TRBJ1-2, with 8 bases matching TRBD1. Germline V gene data show CDR1 as SGHRS and CDR2 as YFSETQ. J gave up 8 bases and V 7 bases, and 13 bases lay outside the gene matches. The CDR3 covers 14 residues. The CDR3 spells CASSQGQGYVGYTF. Here the CDR3 DNA reads TGCGCCAGCTCACAAGGACAGGGCTATGTGGGCTACACCTTC.

V is TRBV20-1 and J is TRBJ2-1, with D maybe TRBD1 (6 bases). Trimming took 7 bases from V and 7 from J, leaving 11 bases between them. CDR1 DFQATT and CDR2 SNEGSKA come from the germline V gene (reference sequence). The CDR3 runs 11 residues. The CDR3 DNA follows: TGCAGTGGGACAGCTAGGAATGAGCAGTTCTTC. This gives the protein CSGTARNEQFF.

V and J are TRBV10-2 and TRBJ2-7; 13 bases are shared with TRBD2. Germline V lookup: CDR1 WSHSY, CDR2 SAAADI. The CDR3 extends over 14 amino acids. V shed 7 bases and J 6 bases; nucleotides not matched to a gene: 6. The CDR3 DNA sequence: TGCGCCAGCAACGAACTAGCGGGAGGGACCGAGCAGTACTTC. Amino acid sequence: CASNELAGGTEQYF.

J is TRBJ1-5 and V is TRBV7-9, with 9 nucleotides matching TRBD1. J was trimmed by 7 bases and V by 3 bases; bases with no gene match: 19. Germline V gene sequence: CDR1 SEHNR, CDR2 FQNEAQ (reference sequence). The CDR3 sequence is 19 residues long. For the CDR3, the DNA is TGTGCCAGCAGCTTGGGCCATACTTCCTCCGGACAGGGGAGGCAGCCCCAGCATTTT. This sequence encodes CASSLGHTSSGQGRQPQHF.

The chain has TRBV2 and TRBJ2-3; 8 nucleotides match TRBD2. V shed 8 bases, J shed 0 bases, and the junction held 4 bases outside the gene matches. The CDR3 is made up of 14 amino acids. CDR1 is SNHLY and CDR2 is FYNNEI in the germline V gene. The CDR3 bases are TGTGCCAGCTCCGGGGGGGGGAGCACAGATACGCAGTATTTT. Encoded protein: CASSGGGSTDTQYF. Combining the CDR3 with reference TRBV2 and TRBJ2-3 gives the whole variable domain EPEVTQTPSHQVTQMGQEVILRCVPISNHLYFYWYRQILGQKVEFLVSFYNNEISEKSEIFDDQFSVERPDGSNFTLKIRSTKLEDSAMYFCASSGGGSTDTQYFGPGTRLTVL.

The chain combines TRBV6-5 with TRBJ1-2; D uncertain. The CDR3 consists of 13 residues. Germline V gene lookup returns CDR1 MNHEY and CDR2 SVGAGI. Trimming removed 1 base at V and 5 bases at J, with 8 bases between. CDR3 bases: TGTGCCAGCAGTTACTTGACGGATTATGGCTACACCTTC. It yields the protein CASSYLTDYGYTF.